The TCR beta chain described here comes from a study of blood T cells in healthy people across ages (dated by TCRdb to between 2014 and 2017). Broadly, across the study: In model experiments, template switching captured roughly one uniquely barcoded TCR beta cDNA molecule for every two T cells. To track age-related changes in TCR beta repertoire diversity, the study relied on deep sequencing normalized with unique cDNA molecular identifiers. The donors were divided into four age groups: young (average around 15 years), middle-aged (about 41), aged (around 67) and long-lived (around 87). For two donors (one aged 18 to 30 and one aged 80 or older), the study analyzed two additional independent replicas of 1 million unique cDNA reads from the same blood draw. Study-level results and caveats: Conclusive comparison of naive and antigen-experienced compartments was prevented by the profiling of bulk unsorted PBMCs. The long-lived group showed more naive CD4+ T cells, fewer expanded clones and increased TCR diversity than the aged group, suggesting age selection. A strong correlation was found between observed TCR beta diversity and the percentage of naive T cells measured by flow cytometry. Observed TCR beta diversity per million T cells fell roughly linearly with age, and a significant reduction was already apparent by age roughly 40. Estimates of total diversity from one million sequenced T cells were regarded as lower bounds and underestimates. Because donor CMV infection status was unknown, age-related changes in expanded clonotypes were potentially confounded.

Between the V and J ends, shortened by 6 bases and 8 bases respectively, the junction contains 10 bases. The germline V gene (reference sequence) provides CDR1 MNHEY and CDR2 SMNVEV. The CDR3 runs 11 amino acids, cysteine and phenylalanine included. Of all the DNA, just the CDR3 is kept, 33 bases in frame from base 1. The library was produced with 5' RACE. These reads were obtained on an Illumina HiSeq 2500. The second PCR ran for about 6 to 11 cycles and used a J-beta primer mix along with a sample-barcoded 5' primer. A unique molecular identifier was introduced onto each TCR beta cDNA molecule by a template-switch 5' adaptor carrying 12 random nucleotides. At least 2.5 million CDR3-containing paired-end reads were obtained from each sample. All of the RNA was converted into first-strand cDNA using the Mint cDNA synthesis kit, with a TRBC-specific oligonucleotide serving as the primer. Following uracil-DNA glycosylase treatment, all cDNA underwent a first 18-cycle PCR with the universal primers M1SS and BC2_uni_R. On the authors' methods: For normalization, 1 million high-quality reads were randomly selected from each sample, with every read carrying a distinct molecular identifier. Instead of being binned into consensus sequences, reads that shared molecular identifiers were thrown out. MiTCR, with a Q25 quality threshold and the strictest error-elimination algorithm, was used for CDR3 identification, clonotype clustering and error correction. A nonparametric unseen species model with Euler transformation was used to estimate a lower bound on total TCR beta diversity. The public reads were run again by TCRdb, first through fastp at Q25 and then through MiXCR, and only productive beta chains were kept. Under each unique CDR3 protein, matching rows form one entry showing the most common genes and DNA. The V and J calls and clone size come from TCRdb's table, not from the authors' own analysis. In this sample the table shows about 720,000 distinct CDR3 sequences, 20% to 25% of which occur a single time. 3.7% of the sample comes from the top ten.

Only a few counts were recorded for this clonotype. The antigen this receptor binds is unknown. Base qualities are not at hand, and no much larger clone is one base apart. The roughly 38 donors, aged about 6 to 100 years, were systemically healthy Caucasian individuals from Russia. Around 10 milliliters of peripheral blood were drawn from each donor into EDTA-treated Vacutainer tubes. Ficoll-Paque density-gradient centrifugation was used to isolate PBMCs, with at least 7 million per sample. Trizol reagent was used to extract total RNA from the PBMCs, yielding at least 5 micrograms per sample. Naive CD45RAhigh/CD27high T cell percentages were measured by flow cytometry on a PBMC aliquot from every donor. These same records also appear under a second study, on T cells of mothers and their children. The other study reports the following: Nine systemically healthy Caucasian individuals, comprising three mothers and their six children, were included as donors. cDNA synthesis used all of the extracted RNA, with 1.5 ug of RNA in each 15 ul reaction. In the second PCR, the M1S primer introduced both the sample barcodes and 2-4 random nucleotides. Each mother yielded over 9.5 million TCR beta CDR3 reads and each child 2.5 million to 3 million reads. TCR recombination output is similarly shaped by thymic selection in related and unrelated pairs, with a minor effect exerted by inherited differences. Normalized repertoire overlap in related mother-child pairs was always slightly higher than in unrelated mother-child pairs, but the difference was never significant. No persistent microchimeric T cell clones were found, with a detection sensitivity of approximately 110 clones per million clonotypes. Deep NGS was used in the study to compare the TCR beta repertoires of mothers and children and to look for features that separate related mother-child pairs from unrelated individuals. The mean age was roughly 36 +/- 4 years for the mothers and around 10 +/- 4 years for the children. After adapter ligation was performed with NEBNext reagents, the libraries were sequenced on an Illumina HiSeq 2000 with 100+100 nt paired-end reads. Mother and child libraries were prepared a month apart and sequenced in separate runs to prevent cross-contamination. Between roughly 500,000 and 2,300,000 distinct TCR beta clonotypes were identified per donor. Naive TCR beta clonotypes were estimated from low-frequency clonotypes matched to each donor's FACS-determined naive share, without sorting.

The rearrangement combines TRBV27 with TRBJ1-2; the D gene lacks a confident call. Sequenced material: blood. The sequence was collected from a boy between 5 and 17 years old in good health. The DNA reads as follows: TGTGCCAGCAGAGATCGGCGGGGCTACACCTTC. This is translated as CASRDRRGYTF.